These 28 T cell receptor beta chains share one sample of origin, sequenced in a study of cytomegalovirus exposure and HLA in healthy donors. PCR amplification relied on 60 Vbeta primers (plus 13 Jbeta primers). The assay was immunoSEQ multiplex PCR, and TCRdb's table has in-frame clones only and misses some. The sample lists 120,000 or so clones; about 80% were seen once. The sample comprised PBMCs. All receptors derive from a man in his fifties or sixties in good health and CMV-seropositive.

The rearrangement uses TRBV9 and TRBJ1-3, with D maybe TRBD1 (6 bases). Germline CDR1 reads SGDLS; CDR2 reads YYNGEE. Trimming cost V 0 bases and J 7 bases, with 14 bases left between them. The CDR3 totals 15 residues. CDR3 sequence reads: CASSVAPTGLNTIYF. The DNA for the CDR3 is TGTGCCAGCAGCGTAGCCCCAACAGGGTTGAACACCATATATTTT.

This clone appeared a few times. The gene calls are TRBV6-6 and TRBJ1-2, with TRBD1 matching over 8 bases. J lost 2 bases, V lost 7 bases, and 3 bases had no gene match. Germline CDR1 reads MNHNY; CDR2 reads SVGAGI (reference sequence). The CDR3 runs 13 residues. CDR3 sequence (DNA): TGTGCCAGCACTAACAGGGGGAACTATGGCTACACCTTC. Amino acid sequence: CASTNRGNYGYTF.

V usage is TRBV30 and J usage is TRBJ2-1; 10 bases map to TRBD2. Germline-derived CDR1 and CDR2 are GTSNPN and SVGIG (reference sequence). CDR3 length: 15 amino acids. With V trimmed by 0 bases and J by 9 bases, 8 bases remained unmatched. Here the CDR3 DNA reads TGTGCCTGGAGTGTACTAAGCGGGGGGGCATCTGAGCAGTTCTTC. It codes for CAWSVLSGGASEQFF.

The rearrangement uses TRBV4-1 and TRBJ2-7; 7 nucleotides match TRBD1. Germline V gene sequence: CDR1 MGHRA, CDR2 YSYEKL. V was pared by 1 base and J by 6 bases, with 6 bases of the junction left unmatched. The CDR3 extends over 14 amino acids. This CDR3 reads CASSQGQGGFEQYF. Written as DNA, the CDR3 is TGCGCCAGCAGCCAAGGACAGGGTGGGTTCGAGCAGTACTTC.

The rearrangement uses TRBV5-6 and TRBJ1-2; D remains ambiguous. CDR3 size: 14 residues. Trimming pared 2 bases from V and 7 bases from J, leaving 15 bases between. Germline V gene sequence: CDR1 SGHDT, CDR2 YYEEEE. As DNA, the CDR3 is TGTGCCAGCAGCTTCGATTTGGGGAGGGTTGGCTACACCTTC. Amino acids: CASSFDLGRVGYTF.

The V gene is TRBV5-1, the J gene TRBJ2-3; 13 nucleotides line up with TRBD2. V gave up 4 bases and J gave up 0 bases; unmatched junction bases: 5. Germline-derived CDR1 and CDR2 are SGHRS and YFSETQ. The CDR3 spans 17 residues. The CDR3 sequence is CASSIRLAGGSTDTQYF. CDR3 in DNA: TGCGCCAGCAGCATACGACTAGCGGGAGGTAGCACAGATACGCAGTATTTT.

The chain links TRBV27 to TRBJ2-3, with a possible D match to TRBD2 (6 bases). Per germline, CDR1 MNHEY and CDR2 SMNVEV (reference sequence). The CDR3 length is 15 residues. Trimming shortened V by 6 bases and J by 0 bases, and 13 bases separated the two germline ends. CDR3 coding DNA: TGTGCCAGCAGCCCGGGACTGTCTAGCACAGATACGCAGTATTTT. It translates to CASSPGLSSTDTQYF.

The chain is built from TRBV6-1 and TRBJ2-7; 7 bases fit TRBD1. The CDR3 runs 13 residues. With 4 bases clipped from V and 7 bases from J, the junction kept 7 bases outside the gene matches. Germline lookup yields CDR1 MNHNS and CDR2 SASEGT. The CDR3 DNA is TGTGCCAGCAGTGTACAGGGGATGTGGGAGCAGTACTTC. Translating it yields CASSVQGMWEQYF.

Only one count was recorded for this clone. V and J are TRBV15 and TRBJ2-1; 12 nucleotides agree with TRBD2. Trimming removed 0 bases from V and 0 bases from J; junction bases left unmatched: 6. CDR3 length: 19 amino acids. CDR1 is LNHNV, CDR2 YYDKDF, per germline (reference sequence). The DNA of the CDR3 is TGTGCCACCAGCAGAGATTTAGCTAGCGGGGGGGCCTCCTACAATGAGCAGTTCTTC. This sequence encodes CATSRDLASGGASYNEQFF.

V and J are TRBV18 and TRBJ1-2; 11 nucleotides align to TRBD1. The germline V gene encodes CDR1 KGHSH and CDR2 LQKENI. The CDR3 totals 14 residues. V dropped 6 bases and J dropped 3; count of bases not matched to a gene: 3. CDR3 in amino acids: CASSSGQGDYGYTF. CDR3 in DNA: TGTGCCAGCTCGTCGGGACAGGGGGACTATGGCTACACCTTC.

The chain employs TRBV19 and TRBJ2-2; 13 bases line up with TRBD2. Germline V CDR1 and CDR2: LNHDA, SQIVND (reference sequence). Trimming at V came to 3 bases and at J to 0 bases, leaving 1 base not matched to a gene. CDR3 length: 17 residues. CDR3 in DNA: TGTGCCAGTAGTATGGGACTAGCGGGGACGAACACCGGGGAGCTGTTTTTT. Translated: CASSMGLAGTNTGELFF.

The chain recombines TRBV2 with TRBJ2-3; no reliable D call. The germline V gene encodes CDR1 SNHLY and CDR2 FYNNEI. The CDR3 extends over 15 amino acids. V was shortened by 6 bases and J by 6 bases, with 19 bases between the two germline ends. For the CDR3, the DNA is TGTGCCAGCAGCCCGACTGGCCTTCTCACGGATACGCAGTATTTT. The encoded protein is CASSPTGLLTDTQYF.

Regarding this clone: One end of the junction is discordant with germline, which a read error may explain. The chain joins TRBV10-3 to TRBJ2-3, with 10 bases matching TRBD2. The CDR3 length is 14 residues. CDR1 and CDR2 (germline): ENHRY, SYGVKD. The CDR3 DNA reads as TGTGCCATGACTAGCGGGTCGGAAACAGGTACGCAGTATTTT. Protein: CAMTSGSETGTQYF.

The chain has TRBV27 and TRBJ1-2; 10 positions match TRBD1. The CDR3 consists of 17 residues. The germline V gene has CDR1 MNHEY and CDR2 SMNVEV (reference sequence). Losses at the gene ends were 8 bases for V and 2 bases for J; bases not matched to a gene: 14. Here the CDR3 reads CASRGRQGARRNYGYTF. In DNA form, the CDR3 reads TGTGCCAGCCGGGGGCGACAGGGGGCGCGACGAAACTATGGCTACACCTTC.

The J gene is TRBJ1-5, the V gene TRBV5-1, with 7 bases lining up with TRBD1. With 4 bases clipped from V and 0 bases from J, the junction kept 10 bases outside the gene matches. The CDR3 has 17 residues. CDR1 and CDR2 (germline): SGHRS, YFSETQ. CDR3 in amino acids: CASSPNPGDSSNQPQHF. In DNA form, the CDR3 reads TGCGCCAGCAGCCCAAACCCGGGGGACAGTAGCAATCAGCCCCAGCATTTT.

V gene TRBV9 combines with J gene TRBJ2-6; D is perhaps TRBD2 (6 bases). Trimming cost V 2 bases and J 0 bases, with 6 bases left between them. The germline CDR1 and CDR2 sequences are SGDLS and YYNGEE. This CDR3 has 15 amino acids. The chain's CDR3 is CASSVGSSGANVLTF. Here the CDR3 DNA reads TGTGCCAGCAGCGTCGGGAGCTCTGGGGCCAACGTCCTGACTTTC.

The genes are TRBV15 and TRBJ2-6; 9 nucleotides line up with TRBD1. The germline V gene has CDR1 LNHNV and CDR2 YYDKDF (reference sequence). The CDR3 sequence is 18 residues long. The junction had 12 bases not matched to a gene; V was cut back by 5 bases and J by 4 bases. CDR3 amino acids: CATSPSGGQGFGANVLTF. DNA of the CDR3: TGTGCCACCAGCCCGTCTGGGGGACAGGGTTTCGGGGCCAACGTCCTGACTTTC.

The chain couples TRBV7-2 to TRBJ2-1; TRBD2 agrees at 10 bases. This CDR3 spans 17 amino acids. J gave up 4 bases and V 2 bases, and 8 bases lay outside the gene matches. Looked up from germline, CDR1 is SGHTA and CDR2 is FQGNSA. The CDR3, as DNA: TGTGCCAGCAGCTTAAGCCTCGGACTAGCGGTTTACAATGAGCAGTTCTTC. Translating it yields CASSLSLGLAVYNEQFF.

The J gene is TRBJ1-6, the V gene TRBV7-9, with D perhaps matching TRBD1 (6 bases). Germline loops: CDR1 SEHNR, CDR2 FQNEAQ (reference sequence). The V end was cut by 8 bases, the J end by 0 bases, with 11 bases between. The CDR3 contains 15 residues. The CDR3 loop reads CASRDKSSYNSPLHF. The CDR3 DNA reads TGTGCCAGCCGGGACAAGAGCTCCTATAATTCACCCCTCCACTTT. The full variable domain, completed using reference TRBV7-9 and TRBJ1-6, is DTGVSQNPRHKITKRGQNVTFRCDPISEHNRLYWYRQTLGQGPEFLTYFQNEAQLEKSRLLSDRFSAERPKGSFSTLEIQRTEQGDSAMYLCASRDKSSYNSPLHFGNGTRLTVT.

This chain joins TRBV28 and TRBJ2-1, with 13 positions matching TRBD2. The V and J ends lost 6 bases and 7 bases, in that order; junction bases with no gene match: 12. The germline V gene has CDR1 MDHEN and CDR2 SYDVKM. The CDR3 is 17 amino acids. For the CDR3, the DNA is TGTGCCAGCAGCCTACTAGCGGGAGGGCCTAGGGTGAATGAGCAGTTCTTC. Its translation: CASSLLAGGPRVNEQFF. The complete variable domain, with remaining parts taken from reference TRBV28 and TRBJ2-1, reads DVKVTQSSRYLVKRTGEKVFLECVQDMDHENMFWYRQDPGLGLRLIYFSYDVKMKEKGDIPEGYSVSREKKERFSLILESASTNQTSMYLCASSLLAGGPRVNEQFFGPGTRLTVL.

This chain links TRBV6-4 with TRBJ1-6; 9 bases line up with TRBD1. CDR3 length: 15 amino acids. The V segment lost 3 bases and the J segment 6 bases; nucleotides outside the gene matches: 3. Germline-derived CDR1 and CDR2 are MRHNA and SNTAGT. The CDR3 reads CASSEETGGNSPLHF. The CDR3, as DNA: TGTGCCAGCAGTGAAGAGACAGGGGGTAATTCACCCCTCCACTTT.

Regarding this clone: The same CDR3 is also encoded by other DNA sequences in this sample. The chain carries TRBV5-1 and TRBJ2-6; maybe TRBD2 (5 bases). The CDR3 is 17 amino acids. Between the trimmed V and J ends, which lost 4 bases and 2 bases, there was a span of 16 bases. Germline values: CDR1 SGHRS, CDR2 YFSETQ. The CDR3 DNA reads as TGCGCCAGCAGCCCGGGAACTTTTAGGGCTGGGGCCAACGTCCTGACTTTC. Its protein product is CASSPGTFRAGANVLTF.

The rearrangement joins TRBV14 to TRBJ2-7, with D hard to call. The V end lost 1 base, the J end lost 12 bases, and 16 bases lay between the germline ends. CDR1 and CDR2 from the germline V gene are SGHDN and FVKESK. The CDR3 loop spans 13 amino acids. The CDR3 DNA is TGTGCCAGCAGCCAAGTGGGCCACTCATCGCTGTACTTC. It encodes CASSQVGHSSLYF.

This sequence joins TRBV5-1 and TRBJ2-2; TRBD2 is a possible D gene (5 bases). Germline-derived CDR1 and CDR2 are SGHRS and YFSETQ. The CDR3 loop spans 15 amino acids. V lost 2 bases and J 4 bases, leaving 12 bases between the germline ends. The CDR3 protein is CASSFSEGLTGELFF. The CDR3 DNA follows: TGCGCCAGCAGCTTCTCCGAGGGCCTCACCGGGGAGCTGTTTTTT.

The chain joins TRBV7-2 to TRBJ2-5; 7 positions match TRBD2. CDR1 SGHTA and CDR2 FQGNSA come from the germline V gene. V gave up 1 base and J gave up 5 bases; unmatched junction bases: 7. There are 15 residues in the CDR3. DNA for the CDR3: TGTGCCAGCAGCTTAGAGTCGGGCGGGAGCGAGACCCAGTACTTC. Its protein product is CASSLESGGSETQYF.

Concerning this clone: Germline and junction disagree at one end, which may indicate a read error. The J gene is TRBJ2-6, the V gene TRBV6-5; TRBD1 might be the D (5 bases). The CDR3 is 14 residues long. Germline CDR1 and CDR2: MNHEY and SVGAGI. The CDR3 region has the DNA TGTGCCACCAAAAGAGACTCTGGGGCCAACGGCCTGACTTTC. Its protein is CATKRDSGANGLTF.

The genes are TRBV27 and TRBJ2-5; D might be TRBD2 (5 bases). This CDR3 has 14 residues. Trimming cost V 3 bases and J 4 bases, with 12 bases left between them. Germline CDR1 and CDR2: MNHEY and SMNVEV (reference sequence). The CDR3 region is CASSFVGVRETQYF. The CDR3 DNA reads TGTGCCAGCAGTTTTGTGGGAGTGCGAGAGACCCAGTACTTC.

V is TRBV5-1 and J is TRBJ2-3; D uncertain. V was shortened by 0 bases and J by 5 bases, with 7 bases between the two germline ends. The CDR3 has 13 amino acids. The germline CDR1 and CDR2 sequences are SGHRS and YFSETQ. The CDR3 protein is CASSLGARDTQYF. CDR3 coding DNA: TGCGCCAGCAGCTTGGGCGCCCGAGATACGCAGTATTTT.